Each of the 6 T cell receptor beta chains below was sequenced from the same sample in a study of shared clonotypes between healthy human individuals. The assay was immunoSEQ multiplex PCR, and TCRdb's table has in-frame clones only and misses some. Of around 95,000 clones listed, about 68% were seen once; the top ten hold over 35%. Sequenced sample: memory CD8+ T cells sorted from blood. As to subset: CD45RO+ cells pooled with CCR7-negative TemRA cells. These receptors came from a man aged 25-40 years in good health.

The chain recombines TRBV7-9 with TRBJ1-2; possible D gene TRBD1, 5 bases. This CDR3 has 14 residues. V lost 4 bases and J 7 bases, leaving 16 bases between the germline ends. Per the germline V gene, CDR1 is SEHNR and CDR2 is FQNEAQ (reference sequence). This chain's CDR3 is CASSSTRQGSGYTF. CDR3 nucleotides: TGTGCCAGCAGCTCCACGCGGCAGGGTTCTGGCTACACCTTC.

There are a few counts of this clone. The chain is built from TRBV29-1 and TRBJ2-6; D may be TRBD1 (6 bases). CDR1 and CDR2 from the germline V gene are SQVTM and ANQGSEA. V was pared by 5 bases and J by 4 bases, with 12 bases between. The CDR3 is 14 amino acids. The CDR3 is CSVLQGSGANVLTF. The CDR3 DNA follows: TGCAGCGTTTTACAGGGTTCCGGGGCCAACGTCCTGACTTTC.

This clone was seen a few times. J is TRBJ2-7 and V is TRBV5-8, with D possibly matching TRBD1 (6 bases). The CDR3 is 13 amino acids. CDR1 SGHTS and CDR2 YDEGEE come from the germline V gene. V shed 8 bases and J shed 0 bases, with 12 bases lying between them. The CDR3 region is CASPGADSYEQYF. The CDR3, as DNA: TGTGCCAGTCCAGGGGCGGACTCCTACGAGCAGTACTTC.

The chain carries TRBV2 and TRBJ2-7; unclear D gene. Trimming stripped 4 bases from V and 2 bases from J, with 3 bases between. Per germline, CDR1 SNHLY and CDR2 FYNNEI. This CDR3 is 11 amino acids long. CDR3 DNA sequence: TGTGCCAGCAGTGCCACCTACGAGCAGTACTTC. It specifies CASSATYEQYF.

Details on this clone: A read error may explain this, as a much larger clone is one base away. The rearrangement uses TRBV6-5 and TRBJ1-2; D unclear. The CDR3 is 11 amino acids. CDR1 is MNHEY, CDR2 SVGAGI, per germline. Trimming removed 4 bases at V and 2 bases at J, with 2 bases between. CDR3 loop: CASSSNYGYTF. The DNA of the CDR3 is TGTGCCAGCAGTTCAAACTATGGCTACACCTTC.

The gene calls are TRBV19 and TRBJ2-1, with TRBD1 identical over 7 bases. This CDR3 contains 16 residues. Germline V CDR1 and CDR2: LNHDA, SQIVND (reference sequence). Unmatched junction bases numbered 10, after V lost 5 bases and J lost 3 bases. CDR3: CASSFQTGRGYNEQFF. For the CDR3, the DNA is TGTGCCAGTAGTTTCCAGACAGGGCGAGGCTACAATGAGCAGTTCTTC.